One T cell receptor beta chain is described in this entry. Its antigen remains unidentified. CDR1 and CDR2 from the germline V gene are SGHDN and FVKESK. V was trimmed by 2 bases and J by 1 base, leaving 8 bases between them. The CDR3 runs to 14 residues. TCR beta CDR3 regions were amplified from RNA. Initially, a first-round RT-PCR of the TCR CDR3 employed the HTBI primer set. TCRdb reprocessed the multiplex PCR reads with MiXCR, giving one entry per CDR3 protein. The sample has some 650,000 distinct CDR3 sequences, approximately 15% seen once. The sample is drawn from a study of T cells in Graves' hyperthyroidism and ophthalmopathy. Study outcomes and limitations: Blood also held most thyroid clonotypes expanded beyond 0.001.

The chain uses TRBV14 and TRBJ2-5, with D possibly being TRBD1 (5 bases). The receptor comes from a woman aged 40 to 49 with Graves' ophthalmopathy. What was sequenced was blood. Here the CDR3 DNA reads TGTGCCAGCAGCCAATCGACAGTCCAAGAGACCCAGTACTTC. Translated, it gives CASSQSTVQETQYF.